This TCR beta chain appears in the sequencing data of a study of blood T cell repertoires in COVID-19. Study information: COVID-19 samples from acute and convalescent phases originated in the United States, Italy and Spain.

TCRdb's table, derived via immunoSEQ multiplex PCR, lists solely in-frame clones and lacks some. Of 450,000 to 500,000 clones listed, roughly 85% are singletons. The germline V and J ends were trimmed by 0 bases and 4 bases, with 18 bases remaining between them. This CDR3 has 17 residues. Germline V gene data show CDR1 as MDHEN and CDR2 as SYDVKM. The clonotype comes from a human donor in a cohort sampled during active COVID-19. The sequenced material came from peripheral blood. The V and J genes are TRBV28 and TRBJ2-5, with D possibly being TRBD2 (7 bases). The chain's CDR3 is CASSLWGRGSKGETQYF. DNA of the CDR3: TGTGCCAGCAGTTTATGGGGGAGGGGGTCAAAGGGAGAGACCCAGTACTTC.